This T cell receptor (beta chain) is drawn from a study of identical twins. Overall study results and limits: The conclusions drew on cross-sectional statistical analysis instead of tracking the same donors. Insertions were reduced in abundant cord blood beta clonotypes but not in memory repertoires.

V lost 10 bases to trimming and J lost 1 base; unmatched junction nucleotides: 2. Germline CDR1 ENHRY, CDR2 SYGVKD. This CDR3 is built from 14 residues. A few counts support this clonotype. Its target is not known. In TCRdb, the 5' RACE reads were re-called with MiXCR into one record per CDR3 protein. The table records about 470,000 distinct CDR3 sequences, roughly 26% of them present only once. These records were also assigned to another study, of T cells expressing NK-cell markers. That investigation notes: Among the eight sequenced donors, seven tested HCMV-seropositive and one tested seronegative. Dominant NKG2C+ clonotype frequencies of 1.0-7.0% of CD8+ T cells were measured in about 6 donors.

The sequencing sample was made of CD4+ T cells sorted from blood. The rearrangement links TRBV10-3 to TRBJ2-3, with 13 bases identical to TRBD2. The TCR was taken from a young woman in good health. This CDR3 is CATGLAGGTDTQYF. The CDR3, as DNA: TGTGCCACCGGACTAGCGGGAGGCACAGATACGCAGTATTTT.